A selection of T cell receptor beta chains follows, all from one sample in a study of blood T cell repertoires in COVID-19. Measured with immunoSEQ multiplex PCR; TCRdb has only the in-frame clones, and not every one. The sample lists under 250,000 clones, over 70% occurring once. Sequenced: peripheral blood. All receptors come from a man aged 35-49 years with acute or convalescent COVID-19. Both conserved end residues are part of each CDR3. The order of the fields is clone size, J gene, D gene, V gene, CDR3 protein, CDR3 DNA. A D gene is named only where the DNA matches it firmly. Clone size appears in some rows only: once, few, many, or a class for an expanded clone.

>many|TRBJ2-1|TRBD2|TRBV20-1
CSASERESYNEQFF
TGCAGTGCTAGTGAGCGGGAATCCTACAATGAGCAGTTCTTC
>-|TRBJ2-1|TRBD1|TRBV5-1
CASSLQGSYNEQFF
TGCGCCAGCAGCTTACAGGGGTCCTACAATGAGCAGTTCTTC
>-|TRBJ1-5|-|TRBV10-2
CASSVAGNQPQHF
TGCGCCAGCAGTGTTGCGGGAAATCAGCCCCAGCATTTT
>-|TRBJ1-1|-|TRBV2
CASMADMNTEAFF
TGTGCCAGCATGGCAGACATGAACACTGAAGCTTTCTTT
>-|TRBJ2-2|TRBD2|TRBV12-3/TRBV12-4
CASSRGGAVFF
TGTGCCAGCAGCCGCGGGGGGGCGGTGTTTTTT
>many|TRBJ2-7|TRBD1|TRBV29-1
CSVADRGPPSYEQYF
TGCAGCGTCGCGGACAGGGGGCCACCCTCCTACGAGCAGTACTTC
>-|TRBJ2-2|-|TRBV6-1
CASSDNLTGKGTGELFF
TGTGCCAGCAGTGACAACCTTACGGGAAAGGGCACCGGGGAGCTGTTTTTT
>-|TRBJ2-5|TRBD1|TRBV5-4
CAGRDRGQETQYF
TGTGCCGGCCGGGACAGGGGACAAGAGACCCAGTACTTC
>-|TRBJ2-7|TRBD1|TRBV3-1/TRBV3-2
CASSHDRAGQYF
TGTGCCAGCAGCCATGACAGGGCTGGACAGTACTTC
>-|TRBJ2-7|-|TRBV3-1/TRBV3-2
CASRGHEQYF
TGTGCCAGCAGGGGCCACGAGCAGTACTTC
>-|TRBJ2-5|-|TRBV3-1/TRBV3-2
CASSQDIRVETQYF
TGTGCCAGCAGCCAAGATATACGGGTAGAGACCCAGTACTTC
>-|TRBJ2-2|-|TRBV30
CAWSVLIRDGELFF
TGTGCCTGGAGTGTATTGATTCGAGACGGGGAGCTGTTTTTT
>-|TRBJ1-2|-|TRBV6-5
CASSYSTRGIGGYTF
TGTGCCAGCAGTTACTCGACTCGGGGGATCGGTGGCTACACCTTC
>-|TRBJ2-7|TRBD2|TRBV20-1
CSASISGNSYEQYF
TGCAGTGCTAGTATTAGCGGGAACTCCTACGAGCAGTACTTC
>few|TRBJ1-4|-|TRBV21-1
CASRGTIGDEKLFF
TGTGCCAGCAGGGGGACTATCGGAGATGAAAAACTGTTTTTT
>-|TRBJ2-1|TRBD2|TRBV9
CASSPRGGLAGGKGDEQFF
TGTGCCAGCAGCCCCCGAGGGGGACTAGCGGGAGGGAAGGGCGATGAGCAGTTCTTC
>-|TRBJ2-7|-|TRBV28
CASSLPISSSYEQYF
TGTGCCAGCAGTTTACCGATTAGCAGCTCCTACGAGCAGTACTTC
>once|TRBJ2-5|-|TRBV6-5
CASSRGTGETQYF
TGTGCCAGCAGCCGAGGAACGGGAGAGACCCAGTACTTC
>-|TRBJ2-5|TRBD2|TRBV11-2
CASSLSGIQETQYF
TGTGCCAGCAGCTTAAGCGGGATCCAAGAGACCCAGTACTTC
>-|TRBJ2-1|TRBD2|TRBV7-2
CASSLISGNNEQFF
TGTGCCAGCAGCTTAATTAGCGGGAACAATGAGCAGTTCTTC
>-|TRBJ1-5|-|TRBV15
CATSRDRQPQHF
TGTGCCACCAGCAGAGATCGGCAGCCCCAGCATTTT
>-|TRBJ1-2|-|TRBV18
CASSPSGHKNYGYTF
TGTGCCAGCTCACCCTCGGGACACAAAAACTATGGCTACACCTTC
>-|TRBJ1-1|-|TRBV7-9
CASTLLEGLTGGEAFF
TGTGCCAGCACCCTTCTAGAGGGTCTAACGGGTGGTGAAGCTTTCTTT
>-|TRBJ2-2|TRBD1|TRBV11-3
CASGQGTTGELFF
TGTGCCAGTGGACAGGGGACCACCGGGGAGCTGTTTTTT
>few|TRBJ1-5|-|TRBV3-1/TRBV3-2
CASSQANQPQHF
TGTGCCAGCAGCCAGGCAAATCAGCCCCAGCATTTT
>-|TRBJ1-2|TRBD1|TRBV7-9
CASSSDRDLYGYTF
TGTGCCAGCAGCTCAGACAGGGACCTCTATGGCTACACCTTC
>-|TRBJ2-5|-|TRBV28
CASSSPDREYQETQYF
TGTGCCAGCAGTTCTCCGGACAGAGAGTACCAAGAGACCCAGTACTTC
>-|TRBJ1-1|-|TRBV3-1/TRBV3-2
CASSRNMGGEAEAFF
TGTGCCAGCAGCCGAAATATGGGGGGGGAGGCTGAAGCTTTCTTT